This T cell receptor beta chain was recorded in a study of blood T cells in healthy people across ages. This CDR3 has 14 residues. V was cut by 4 bases and J by 3 bases, with 10 bases left in between. The germline CDR1 and CDR2 sequences are SGHDN and FVKESK. As for this clonotype: Its antigen is not known.

Broader study findings: The long-lived group displayed more naive CD4+ cells, plus higher diversity, than the aged donors did.

Total RNA extracted from each sample amounted to at least 5.5 micrograms. A J-beta primer mix and a sample-barcoded 5' primer were used in a second PCR of roughly 7 to 12 cycles. TCRdb analysed the 5' RACE reads with MiXCR anew, one entry per CDR3 protein. The sample records about 1,500,000 distinct CDR3 sequences, about 28% being singletons. This sequence originates from a woman aged 30 to 39 in good health. Sequencing was done on a sample of blood. The chain couples TRBV14 to TRBJ2-1; D might be TRBD1 (5 bases). CDR3 DNA sequence: TGTGCCAGCAGCCCGGACACCAACTACAATGAGCAGTTCTTC. This sequence encodes CASSPDTNYNEQFF.